One and the same sample provided the 27 T cell receptor beta chains below, sequenced in a study of OX40 agonist ivuxolimab in advanced cancers. The method was immunoSEQ multiplex PCR; TCRdb's version includes in-frame clones alone and lacks a portion of them. In the table there are about 82,000 clones, roughly 90% of which are singletons. The sample was CD4+ or CD8+ T cells sorted from blood, taken in a trial of the OX40 agonist ivuxolimab. These TCRs come from an adult with an advanced solid tumor such as melanoma, head and neck, liver or kidney cancer.

This sequence joins TRBV5-4 and TRBJ2-2; D not resolved. The CDR3 loop spans 15 amino acids. Trimming shortened V by 0 bases and J by 5 bases, and 11 bases separated the two germline ends. The V gene's germline CDR1 is SGHNT and CDR2 YYREEE (reference sequence). CDR3 in DNA: TGTGCCAGCAGCTTGGACCCCACAACTACCGGGGAGCTGTTTTTT. Translation: CASSLDPTTTGELFF.

The gene calls are TRBV15 and TRBJ1-4; D remains unclear. This CDR3 spans 14 amino acids. Germline V gene lookup returns CDR1 LNHNV and CDR2 YYDKDF (reference sequence). Deletions cut 0 bases from V and 5 bases from J, with 7 bases between. The CDR3 DNA reads as TGTGCCACCAGCAGAGACATCGCAAATGAAAAACTGTTTTTT. Protein sequence: CATSRDIANEKLFF.

This chain connects TRBV6-5 to TRBJ1-2, with TRBD1 as a possible D gene (5 bases). The V gene lost 0 bases and the J gene lost 7 bases, with 12 bases spanning the gap. The germline gives CDR1 MNHEY, CDR2 SVGAGI. CDR3 length: 14 amino acids. The CDR3 coding sequence is TGTGCCAGCAGTTACTCGAGCGGGGCGGGTGGCTACACCTTC. Its translation is CASSYSSGAGGYTF.

The chain joins TRBV2 to TRBJ2-3, with D possibly TRBD2 on 6 matching bases. V was pared by 7 bases and J by 1 base, with 12 bases between. CDR1 and CDR2 from the germline V gene are SNHLY and FYNNEI. The CDR3 runs 14 residues. CDR3 sequence (DNA): TGTGCCAGCATGCTCGGGAGAGGCACAGATACGCAGTATTTT. Its protein product is CASMLGRGTDTQYF.

This chain joins TRBV7-9 and TRBJ2-5; 7 bases agree with TRBD1. The CDR3 runs to 14 residues. The V gene's germline CDR1 is SEHNR and CDR2 FQNEAQ (reference sequence). Losses at the gene ends were 6 bases for V and 3 bases for J; bases not matched to a gene: 7. CDR3: CASRLAGTEETQYF. The CDR3 nucleotides are TGTGCCAGCAGGCTAGCCGGGACAGAAGAGACCCAGTACTTC.

The rearrangement links TRBV19 to TRBJ1-4, with 7 bases aligning to TRBD1. This CDR3 region has 14 residues. Germline loops: CDR1 LNHDA, CDR2 SQIVND (reference sequence). The junction had 7 bases not matched to a gene; V was cut back by 5 bases and J by 7 bases. The CDR3 nucleotides are TGTGCCAGTAGTCATCCGACAGGGACTGAAAAACTGTTTTTT. Protein: CASSHPTGTEKLFF. Variable domain in full (rest from reference TRBV19 and TRBJ1-4): DGGITQSPKYLFRKEGQNVTLSCEQNLNHDAMYWYRQDPGQGLRLIYYSQIVNDFQKGDIAEGYSVSREKKESFPLTVTSAQKNPTAFYLCASSHPTGTEKLFFGSGTQLSVL.

The rearrangement links TRBV10-3 to TRBJ1-2, with D possibly being TRBD1 (6 bases). V lost 10 bases, J lost 6 bases, and 15 bases lay in between. This CDR3 spans 12 amino acids. CDR1 and CDR2 from the germline V gene are ENHRY and SYGVKD. The CDR3 sequence: CATRGSVDGYTF. CDR3 in DNA: TGTGCCACAAGGGGGAGCGTCGATGGCTACACCTTC.

V gene TRBV9 combines with J gene TRBJ1-1; no firm D call. The germline gives CDR1 SGDLS, CDR2 YYNGEE. The CDR3 extends over 12 amino acids. Trimming took 4 bases from V and 4 from J, leaving 8 bases between them. The CDR3 sequence is CASSPPSTEAFF. CDR3 DNA sequence: TGTGCCAGCAGCCCCCCGAGCACTGAAGCTTTCTTT.

The chain uses TRBV14 and TRBJ2-7, with 7 bases lining up with TRBD1. Germline V gene data show CDR1 as SGHDN and CDR2 as FVKESK. The J segment lost 8 bases and the V segment lost 3 bases, leaving 13 bases of the junction unmatched. This CDR3 is 15 amino acids long. CDR3 DNA sequence: TGTGCCAGCAGCCACGACTCGGGACAGTGGTCGAAGCAGTACTTC. This encodes CASSHDSGQWSKQYF.

The chain uses TRBV11-2 and TRBJ2-2; TRBD2 agrees at 13 bases. The CDR3 totals 18 residues. Trimming at V came to 4 bases and at J to 5 bases, leaving 10 bases not matched to a gene. CDR1 SGHAT and CDR2 FQNNGV come from the germline V gene. This CDR3 is CASSSLAGGLLDTGELFF. The CDR3 DNA sequence: TGTGCCAGCAGCTCACTAGCGGGAGGGCTTCTTGATACCGGGGAGCTGTTTTTT.

The rearrangement links TRBV21-1 to TRBJ2-7; the table names TRBD1, a call not compared with the DNA. TRBV21-1 is tagged as a pseudogene. This CDR3 comprises 14 residues. CDR3 in DNA: TGTGCCAGCGCCAAGCCGGGACAGGACTACGAGCAGTACTTC. The encoded protein is CASAKPGQDYEQYF.

This chain uses TRBV19 with TRBJ2-2; D may match TRBD1 or TRBD2 (6 bases each). This CDR3 region has 16 residues. Germline V gene data show CDR1 as LNHDA and CDR2 as SQIVND (reference sequence). The V and J ends lost 9 bases and 0 bases respectively, with 17 bases between them. The CDR3 here is CASHSGGGANTGELFF. The CDR3 region has the DNA TGTGCCAGCCATTCAGGAGGGGGTGCGAACACCGGGGAGCTGTTTTTT.

This sequence joins TRBV7-2 and TRBJ2-7; a possible D gene is TRBD2 (6 bases). The germline V gene encodes CDR1 SGHTA and CDR2 FQGNSA. V shed 3 bases and J shed 1 base, with 13 bases lying between them. The CDR3 has 15 residues. Here the CDR3 DNA reads TGTGCCAGCAGCTTTGAGGCCCGGGGGTCCTACGAGCAGTACTTC. It specifies CASSFEARGSYEQYF.

The chain recombines TRBV19 with TRBJ2-7, with a weak D call TRBD2 (6 bases). The germline gives CDR1 LNHDA, CDR2 SQIVND (reference sequence). The CDR3 sequence is 14 residues long. The V end lost 4 bases, the J end lost 3 bases, and 13 bases lay between the germline ends. CDR3 amino acids: CASSTGRAGYEQYF. The CDR3 DNA sequence: TGTGCCAGTAGTACCGGGAGAGCGGGCTACGAGCAGTACTTC.

The rearrangement joins TRBV27 to TRBJ2-3; TRBD1 might be the D (6 bases). Trimming removed 4 bases at V and 6 bases at J, with 8 bases between. The length of the CDR3 is 12 residues. CDR1 and CDR2 from the germline V gene are MNHEY and SMNVEV (reference sequence). The CDR3 nucleotides are TGTGCCAGCAGTTCCCAGGGGGATACGCAGTATTTT. Amino acids: CASSSQGDTQYF.

This sequence joins TRBV5-1 and TRBJ2-2, with D maybe TRBD1 (5 bases). This CDR3 contains 15 residues. The V and J ends lost 4 bases and 2 bases respectively, with 12 bases between them. The germline gives CDR1 SGHRS, CDR2 YFSETQ. DNA of the CDR3: TGCGCCAGCAGCCGTACAGGCTCCAACACCGGGGAGCTGTTTTTT. Translation: CASSRTGSNTGELFF.

The V call is TRBV5-5, the J call TRBJ1-5, with 10 bases aligning to TRBD1. Losses at the gene ends were 4 bases for V and 6 bases for J; bases not matched to a gene: 7. This CDR3 is built from 15 residues. Germline values: CDR1 SGHKS, CDR2 YYEKEE (reference sequence). CDR3 nucleotides: TGTGCCAGCAGCGGCGGGACAGGGGCATTTCAGCCCCAGCATTTT. Translated: CASSGGTGAFQPQHF. The full variable domain, completed using reference TRBV5-5 and TRBJ1-5, is DAGVTQSPTHLIKTRGQQVTLRCSPISGHKSVSWYQQVLGQGPQFIFQYYEKEERGRGNFPDRFSARQFPNYSSELNVNALLLGDSALYLCASSGGTGAFQPQHFGDGTRLSIL.

The rearrangement uses TRBV6-1 and TRBJ1-4; maybe TRBD1 (6 bases). With 6 bases removed from V and 4 bases from J, the gap between germline ends came to 12 bases. This CDR3 comprises 14 residues. Germline V gene data show CDR1 as MNHNS and CDR2 as SASEGT. In DNA form, the CDR3 reads TGTGCCAGCAGCGGACAGCCTCTTAATGAAAAACTGTTTTTT. Its translation: CASSGQPLNEKLFF.

V and J are TRBV7-8 and TRBJ1-2, with a possible D match to TRBD1 (6 bases). Trimming pared 2 bases from V and 8 bases from J, leaving 18 bases between. Germline V CDR1 and CDR2: SGHVS, FQNEAQ. The CDR3 loop spans 15 amino acids. CDR3 sequence: CASSLSGQPYGGYTF. The CDR3, as DNA: TGTGCCAGCAGCTTAAGTGGACAGCCCTACGGGGGCTACACCTTC. The full variable domain, rest sourced from reference TRBV7-8 and TRBJ1-2, is GAGVSQSPRYKVAKRGQDVALRCDPISGHVSLFWYQQALGQGPEFLTYFQNEAQLDKSGLPSDRFFAERPEGSVSTLKIQRTQQEDSAVYLCASSLSGQPYGGYTFGSGTRLTVV.

The CDR3: CASSLGGPNTEAFF. DNA for the CDR3: TGTGCCAGCAGTTTAGGGGGCCCCAACACTGAAGCTTTCTTT. This chain joins TRBV27 and TRBJ1-1; D perhaps matches TRBD1 (6 bases). The CDR3 runs to 14 residues. Germline V gene sequence: CDR1 MNHEY, CDR2 SMNVEV (reference sequence). Between the trimmed V and J ends, which lost 2 bases and 2 bases, there was a span of 9 bases.

J is TRBJ2-3 and V is TRBV6-5; the D call may be TRBD1 or TRBD2 (5 bases each). The CDR3 is made up of 15 amino acids. V lost 9 bases to trimming and J lost 0 bases, with 16 bases between them. Germline CDR1 and CDR2: MNHEY and SVGAGI. This chain's CDR3 is CARVGDVRSTDTQYF. DNA for the CDR3: TGTGCCAGGGTGGGGGACGTCCGGAGCACAGATACGCAGTATTTT.

This rearrangement joins TRBV25-1 to TRBJ2-1, with 9 positions matching TRBD2. The CDR3 loop spans 15 amino acids. With 2 bases clipped from V and 7 bases from J, the junction kept 6 bases outside the gene matches. In germline, CDR1 is MGHDK, CDR2 SYGVNS. This CDR3 is CASSEGLAGMNEQFF. The CDR3 region has the DNA TGTGCCAGCAGTGAAGGGCTAGCGGGGATGAATGAGCAGTTCTTC.

V is TRBV5-1 and J is TRBJ2-7; D call uncertain. Per the germline V gene, CDR1 is SGHRS and CDR2 is YFSETQ. Trimming took 4 bases from V and 2 from J, leaving 10 bases between them. The CDR3 length is 13 residues. As DNA, the CDR3 is TGCGCCAGCAGCCCTACAGAGGCCTACGAGCAGTACTTC. This encodes CASSPTEAYEQYF.

This chain uses TRBV5-1 with TRBJ1-4; 9 bases agree with TRBD1. The V and J ends lost 4 bases and 4 bases, in that order; junction bases with no gene match: 8. The germline gives CDR1 SGHRS, CDR2 YFSETQ. This CDR3 has 16 amino acids. The CDR3 region is CASSPKTGQGNEKLFF. CDR3 DNA: TGCGCCAGCAGCCCGAAGACGGGACAGGGTAATGAAAAACTGTTTTTT.

This rearrangement joins TRBV6-5 to TRBJ2-3; no clear D gene. The germline gives CDR1 MNHEY, CDR2 SVGAGI. The CDR3 is 15 residues long. Trimming pared 2 bases from V and 0 bases from J, leaving 9 bases between. In DNA, the CDR3 is TGTGCCAGCAGTTACAGGTATTCTAGCACAGATACGCAGTATTTT. Amino acid sequence: CASSYRYSSTDTQYF.

The V gene is TRBV30, the J gene TRBJ2-7, with no clear D. The CDR3 sequence is 10 residues long. Trimming took 0 bases from V and 7 from J, leaving 4 bases between them. CDR1 is GTSNPN and CDR2 is SVGIG in the germline V gene (reference sequence). CDR3 sequence: CAWSVIEQYF. In DNA form, the CDR3 reads TGTGCCTGGAGTGTTATTGAGCAGTACTTC.

This clone has only one observation. V is TRBV15 and J is TRBJ1-5; 8 bases line up with TRBD1. Germline-derived CDR1 and CDR2 are LNHNV and YYDKDF (reference sequence). This CDR3 has 16 amino acids. V was clipped by 0 bases and J by 10 bases; unmatched bases: 11. The CDR3 loop reads CATSRDLTGAGSPQHF. The CDR3 DNA reads TGTGCCACCAGCAGAGATCTGACAGGGGCCGGTTCACCCCAGCATTTT.